One and the same sample provided the 11 T cell receptor beta chains below, sequenced in a study of shared clonotypes between healthy human individuals. TCRdb keeps only in-frame clones here, not all; method: immunoSEQ multiplex PCR. The sample has 2 million to 2.5 million clones, 90% to 95% seen once. The sequenced sample was naive CD4+ T cells from PBMCs. The sample's subset: CD45RA+ positively selected. The source of these receptors is a man younger than 35 in good health. Some clones in this sample may be carry-over from other donors' samples.

The chain combines TRBV11-2 with TRBJ1-1; 12 bases fit TRBD1. Germline V gene data show CDR1 as SGHAT and CDR2 as FQNNGV. V dropped 4 bases and J dropped 7; count of bases not matched to a gene: 7. The CDR3 totals 15 residues. This CDR3 reads CASSSRDRGLIEAFF. The CDR3 DNA sequence: TGTGCCAGCAGCTCCCGGGACAGGGGGCTTATTGAAGCTTTCTTT. Complete variable domain (other parts from reference TRBV11-2 and TRBJ1-1): EAGVAQSPRYKIIEKRQSVAFWCNPISGHATLYWYQQILGQGPKLLIQFQNNGVVDDSQLPKDRFSAERLKGVDSTLKIQPAKLEDSAVYLCASSSRDRGLIEAFFGQGTRLTVV.

This clone was observed a single time. The chain uses TRBV18 and TRBJ2-7, with 8 bases aligning to TRBD1. Germline V lookup: CDR1 KGHSH, CDR2 LQKENI. The CDR3 covers 16 residues. The ends lost 2 bases at V and 1 base at J; junction bases unmatched: 7. CDR3 loop: CASSPIAGTGSYEQYF. The CDR3 coding sequence is TGTGCCAGCTCACCAATCGCCGGGACAGGATCCTACGAGCAGTACTTC.

With regard to this clone: The sample carries other DNA sequences with the same CDR3. The J gene is TRBJ2-7, the V gene TRBV7-9, with TRBD2 as a possible D gene (5 bases). Per the germline V gene, CDR1 is SEHNR and CDR2 is FQNEAQ (reference sequence). Deletions cut 1 base from V and 5 bases from J, with 9 bases between. This CDR3 has 13 residues. This CDR3 is CASSLGGWDEQYF. The CDR3 DNA reads TGTGCCAGCAGCTTAGGAGGGTGGGACGAGCAGTACTTC. Combining the CDR3 with reference TRBV7-9 and TRBJ2-7 gives the whole variable domain DTGVSQNPRHKITKRGQNVTFRCDPISEHNRLYWYRQTLGQGPEFLTYFQNEAQLEKSRLLSDRFSAERPKGSFSTLEIQRTEQGDSAMYLCASSLGGWDEQYFGPGTRLTVT.

This clone has a handful of counts. Other nucleotide sequences in the sample specify the same CDR3. V gene TRBV5-4 combines with J gene TRBJ1-5; the D is unclear. V was cut by 0 bases and J by 6 bases, with 4 bases left in between. Germline CDR1 reads SGHNT; CDR2 reads YYREEE (reference sequence). The CDR3 is made up of 12 amino acids. This CDR3 reads CASSLDSQPQHF. As DNA, the CDR3 is TGTGCCAGCAGCTTGGACAGTCAGCCCCAGCATTTT.

The V gene is TRBV15, the J gene TRBJ2-1, with D tentatively TRBD2 (6 bases). Germline V gives CDR1 LNHNV, CDR2 YYDKDF (reference sequence). This CDR3 has 18 residues. V lost 1 base, J lost 7 bases, and 23 bases lay in between. CDR3 in DNA: TGTGCCACCAGCAGAGCCCAAACCGGGGCCCCAGCGGGTAATGAGCAGTTCTTC. Translation: CATSRAQTGAPAGNEQFF.

This chain connects TRBV5-1 to TRBJ1-2, with TRBD1 identical over 11 bases. Germline V gives CDR1 SGHRS, CDR2 YFSETQ. J lost 2 bases, V lost 4 bases, and 4 bases had no gene match. This CDR3 is 15 amino acids long. The CDR3 DNA reads TGCGCCAGCAGCCGCGGGGACAGGGGGAACTATGGCTACACCTTC. This codes for CASSRGDRGNYGYTF.

This clone appeared a single time. This chain connects TRBV5-1 to TRBJ1-2, with D perhaps TRBD1 (5 bases). The CDR3 covers 13 residues. Germline CDR1 is SGHRS and CDR2 is YFSETQ. V dropped 0 bases and J dropped 7 bases, with 10 bases sitting between them. CDR3 region: CASSLAGFAGYTF. The DNA for the CDR3 is TGCGCCAGCAGCTTGGCAGGGTTCGCTGGCTACACCTTC. Full variable domain (missing parts from reference TRBV5-1 and TRBJ1-2): KAGVTQTPRYLIKTRGQQVTLSCSPISGHRSVSWYQQTPGQGLQFLFEYFSETQRNKGNFPGRFSGRQFSNSRSEMNVSTLELGDSALYLCASSLAGFAGYTFGSGTRLTVV.

The J gene is TRBJ2-1, the V gene TRBV7-9, with 11 bases fitting TRBD2. CDR3 size: 16 residues. Per germline, CDR1 SEHNR and CDR2 FQNEAQ (reference sequence). V shed 4 bases, J shed 6 bases, and the junction held 8 bases outside the gene matches. The CDR3 nucleotides read TGTGCCAGCAGCTCGACACTAGCGGGGGTTTCCAATGAGCAGTTCTTC. This codes for CASSSTLAGVSNEQFF.

V gene TRBV9 combines with J gene TRBJ2-6; the D is unclear. The CDR3 covers 14 residues. Germline CDR1 reads SGDLS; CDR2 reads YYNGEE. Trimming took off 5 bases at V and 0 bases at J, with 6 bases between the two ends. CDR3: CASSTISGANVLTF. The CDR3, as DNA: TGTGCCAGCAGTACCATCTCTGGGGCCAACGTCCTGACTTTC.

This chain joins TRBV25-1 and TRBJ2-2; D is perhaps TRBD2 (5 bases). The CDR3 extends over 18 amino acids. Trimming cost V 3 bases and J 3 bases, with 20 bases left between them. Per germline, CDR1 MGHDK and CDR2 SYGVNS. CDR3 coding DNA: TGTGCCAGCAGTGACCCGAGGGTCGCAGTAACCTACACCGGGGAGCTGTTTTTT. Its protein product is CASSDPRVAVTYTGELFF.

The CDR3 loop reads CASSFTGTRSYEQYF. The CDR3 coding sequence is TGTGCCAGCAGTTTTACCGGGACCCGCTCCTACGAGCAGTACTTC. The chain recombines TRBV28 with TRBJ2-7, with D perhaps assigned TRBD1 or TRBD2 (5 bases each). CDR1 is MDHEN and CDR2 is SYDVKM in the germline V gene. V lost 3 bases and J 0 bases, leaving 12 bases between the germline ends. This CDR3 comprises 15 residues.